The 20 T cell receptor beta chains below all came from one sample that was sequenced in a study of blood T cells in healthy people across ages (dated by TCRdb to about 2015). Receptors were amplified or captured by 5' RACE. Sequencing instrument: Illumina HiSeq 2500. A second PCR of about 6 to 11 cycles was performed with a sample-barcoded 5' primer and a J-beta primer mix. Using fastp trimming at Q25 and MiXCR clonotype assembly, TCRdb reanalyzed the public sequencing data and kept in-frame beta chains. Rows with a matching CDR3 protein are joined into one entry that keeps the most common DNA and genes. The table for this sample lists over 1,300,000 distinct CDR3 sequences; around 59% of them were counted only once. Of the sample, 6.5% to 8% falls within the top ten clones. The sequencing sample was made of blood. Receptors originate from a man aged 18 to 30 in good health.

The V gene is TRBV6-2 or TRBV6-3, the J gene TRBJ2-7; D gene ambiguous. V gave up 8 bases and J gave up 2 bases, with 16 bases separating them. Germline values: CDR1 MNHEY, CDR2 SVGEGT. The CDR3 spans 14 residues. The CDR3 bases are TGTGCCAGCGGACCTACTGGATTCCCCTACGAGCAGTACTTC. This encodes CASGPTGFPYEQYF.

The CDR3 DNA follows: TGCGCCAGCAGCCAAGTTCTATCTGGGAGCTCCTACAATGAGCAGTACTTC. It translates to CASSQVLSGSSYNEQYF. The gene calls are TRBV4-1 and TRBJ2-1; D is perhaps TRBD2 (5 bases). Judging by the DNA end, TRBJ2-7 fits better; the J call may be wrong. From germline, CDR1 is MGHRA and CDR2 YSYEKL. The length of the CDR3 is 17 residues.

The J gene is TRBJ1-4, the V gene TRBV29-1, with D unresolved. The CDR3 runs to 14 residues. In germline, CDR1 is SQVTM, CDR2 ANQGSEA. V dropped 6 bases and J dropped 4 bases, with 15 bases sitting between them. CDR3 protein: CSVYPGQNNEKLFF. The CDR3 DNA reads TGCAGCGTCTACCCGGGCCAAAATAATGAAAAACTGTTTTTT.

The V call is TRBV6-1, the J call TRBJ2-7; D remains unclear. CDR1 and CDR2 from the germline V gene are MNHNS and SASEGT. The V end lost 4 bases, the J end lost 1 base, and 8 bases lay between the germline ends. The CDR3 contains 13 residues. The CDR3 region has the DNA TGTGCCAGCAGTGCCTTTCCTTCCTACGAGCAGTACTTC. The encoded protein is CASSAFPSYEQYF.

V usage is TRBV6-5 and J usage is TRBJ2-4; tentatively, D is TRBD2 (6 bases). The germline gives CDR1 MNHEY, CDR2 SVGAGI. With 8 bases removed from V and 13 bases from J, the gap between germline ends came to 18 bases. CDR3 length: 12 amino acids. The CDR3 DNA is TGTGCCAGCGGGGTCATTGGCGGGGAGCAGTACTTC. This translates into CASGVIGGEQYF.

This clonotype was seen only once. This chain joins TRBV5-1 and TRBJ2-3; 10 bases are shared with TRBD2. CDR1 SGHRS and CDR2 YFSETQ come from the germline V gene. V lost 5 bases and J lost 4; bases outside the gene matches: 7. The CDR3 is 15 amino acids. The CDR3 DNA sequence: TGCGCCAGCAGACCTAGCGGGAGTTTCGCAGATACGCAGTATTTT. Encoded protein: CASRPSGSFADTQYF.

The gene calls are TRBV11-2 and TRBJ2-5, with 7 bases fitting TRBD1. CDR3 length: 15 amino acids. Germline lookup yields CDR1 SGHAT and CDR2 FQNNGV. Trimming took 0 bases from V and 5 from J; bases not matched to a gene: 6. The CDR3 sequence is CASSLETGRWETQYF. CDR3 bases: TGTGCCAGCAGCTTAGAGACAGGGCGTTGGGAGACCCAGTACTTC.

This chain uses TRBV7-2 with TRBJ2-5; 12 nucleotides align to TRBD2. The CDR3 is made up of 17 amino acids. The junction had 11 bases not matched to a gene; V was cut back by 5 bases and J by 4 bases. Germline lookup yields CDR1 SGHTA and CDR2 FQGNSA. The CDR3 reads CASSKLSPTSGGETQYF. The CDR3, as DNA: TGTGCCAGCAGCAAACTAAGCCCGACTAGCGGGGGAGAGACCCAGTACTTC.

The chain has TRBV6-2 or TRBV6-3 and TRBJ2-3, with 12 bases aligning to TRBD2. V shed 5 bases and J 4 bases; nucleotides not matched to a gene: 13. Germline-derived CDR1 and CDR2 are MNHEY and SVGEGT. This CDR3 has 18 amino acids. CDR3 in DNA: TGTGCCAGCAGTCCTCTTCATAAGACTAGCGGGAGCCCAGATACGCAGTATTTT. As protein: CASSPLHKTSGSPDTQYF.

This chain joins TRBV29-1 and TRBJ2-7; 10 nucleotides align to TRBD2. From germline, CDR1 is SQVTM and CDR2 ANQGSEA. V shed 1 base and J 7 bases; nucleotides not matched to a gene: 16. The CDR3 covers 17 residues. CDR3 in amino acids: CSVEGHGAGGQYNEQYF. As DNA, the CDR3 is TGCAGCGTTGAAGGCCACGGAGCGGGGGGGCAGTACAATGAGCAGTACTTC.

This chain connects TRBV12-3 or TRBV12-4 to TRBJ1-2; tentative D call: TRBD1 (5 bases). V lost 5 bases to trimming and J lost 3 bases, with 13 bases between them. CDR3 length: 14 residues. CDR3 protein: CASSARDRYYGYTF. The DNA for the CDR3 is TGTGCCAGCAGTGCCCGGGACCGCTACTATGGCTACACCTTC.

The rearrangement links TRBV7-2 to TRBJ2-1, with D possibly called TRBD1 or TRBD2 (5 bases each). This CDR3 region has 18 residues. V shed 5 bases and J shed 0 bases, with 20 bases lying between them. Germline loops: CDR1 SGHTA, CDR2 FQGNSA. As DNA, the CDR3 is TGTGCCAGCAGCCCTAACTCGGGGCGGGCAAGCTCCTACAATGAGCAGTTCTTC. It yields the protein CASSPNSGRASSYNEQFF.

CDR3 amino acids: CASREATSYEQYF. CDR3 DNA sequence: TGTGCCAGCCGGGAGGCCACCTCCTACGAGCAGTACTTC. The chain employs TRBV7-9 and TRBJ2-7, with TRBD2 matching over 7 bases. CDR1 and CDR2 from the germline V gene are SEHNR and FQNEAQ (reference sequence). The CDR3 length is 13 residues. Unmatched junction bases numbered 4, after V lost 8 bases and J lost 0 bases.

V is TRBV14 and J is TRBJ2-7; TRBD1 is a possible D gene (5 bases). Germline-derived CDR1 and CDR2 are SGHDN and FVKESK. This CDR3 is built from 15 residues. The ends were cut back, 0 bases at V and 5 bases at J, with 14 bases in the middle. This chain's CDR3 is CASSQDITGTDEQYF. CDR3 nucleotide sequence: TGTGCCAGCAGCCAAGATATTACAGGTACGGACGAGCAGTACTTC.

On this clonotype itself: This may stem from a read error, because a much larger clone lies one nucleotide away. The CDR3 reads CSARDQGQGARGEEQFF. The CDR3 nucleotides are TGCAGTGCTAGAGATCAGGGACAGGGGGCGCGTGGGGAGGAGCAGTTCTTC. The chain carries TRBV20-1 and TRBJ2-1; 12 positions match TRBD1. Germline CDR1 reads DFQATT; CDR2 reads SNEGSKA (reference sequence). Trimming at V came to 0 bases and at J to 10 bases, leaving 13 bases not matched to a gene. The CDR3 loop spans 17 amino acids.

The chain has TRBV29-1 and TRBJ1-1; D remains unclear. The CDR3 contains 11 residues. Between the trimmed V and J ends, which lost 6 bases and 7 bases, there was a span of 12 bases. The germline gives CDR1 SQVTM, CDR2 ANQGSEA. CDR3 residues: CSVIPEIEAFF. The CDR3 coding sequence is TGCAGCGTCATACCGGAGATTGAAGCTTTCTTT.

This chain connects TRBV6-5 to TRBJ2-4; 8 nucleotides match TRBD2. TRBJ2-5 matches the DNA end more closely, so the J call is doubtful. Germline V gene sequence: CDR1 MNHEY, CDR2 SVGAGI. The length of the CDR3 is 17 residues. Here the CDR3 DNA reads TGTGCCAGCAGTTACCAAAAGCGGGGGAGGGTCCAAGAGACCCAGTACTTC. It encodes CASSYQKRGRVQETQYF.

This sequence joins TRBV12-3 or TRBV12-4 and TRBJ2-2; D uncertain. V was pared by 4 bases and J by 6 bases, with 9 bases between. This CDR3 spans 13 amino acids. The CDR3 reads CASSWGWPGELFF. CDR3 in DNA: TGTGCCAGCAGTTGGGGTTGGCCCGGGGAGCTGTTTTTT.

This clonotype was seen more than once but under ten times. CDR3 in DNA: TGCAGTGTTTGGGGTGGACAGCAAGAGACCCAGTACTTC. Its translation is CSVWGGQQETQYF. V usage is TRBV20-1 and J usage is TRBJ2-5; TRBD1 might be the D (6 bases). V lost 7 bases, J lost 2 bases, and 14 bases lay in between. The germline CDR1 and CDR2 sequences are DFQATT and SNEGSKA (reference sequence). The length of the CDR3 is 13 residues.

This clonotype was detected once. The chain uses TRBV6-1 and TRBJ1-6; 9 nucleotides line up with TRBD1. This CDR3 is 14 amino acids long. In germline, CDR1 is MNHNS, CDR2 SASEGT. V lost 5 bases and J lost 10; bases outside the gene matches: 6. CDR3 sequence: CASSPYRGRSPLHF. CDR3 coding DNA: TGTGCCAGCAGTCCTTACAGGGGGCGGTCACCCCTCCACTTT.